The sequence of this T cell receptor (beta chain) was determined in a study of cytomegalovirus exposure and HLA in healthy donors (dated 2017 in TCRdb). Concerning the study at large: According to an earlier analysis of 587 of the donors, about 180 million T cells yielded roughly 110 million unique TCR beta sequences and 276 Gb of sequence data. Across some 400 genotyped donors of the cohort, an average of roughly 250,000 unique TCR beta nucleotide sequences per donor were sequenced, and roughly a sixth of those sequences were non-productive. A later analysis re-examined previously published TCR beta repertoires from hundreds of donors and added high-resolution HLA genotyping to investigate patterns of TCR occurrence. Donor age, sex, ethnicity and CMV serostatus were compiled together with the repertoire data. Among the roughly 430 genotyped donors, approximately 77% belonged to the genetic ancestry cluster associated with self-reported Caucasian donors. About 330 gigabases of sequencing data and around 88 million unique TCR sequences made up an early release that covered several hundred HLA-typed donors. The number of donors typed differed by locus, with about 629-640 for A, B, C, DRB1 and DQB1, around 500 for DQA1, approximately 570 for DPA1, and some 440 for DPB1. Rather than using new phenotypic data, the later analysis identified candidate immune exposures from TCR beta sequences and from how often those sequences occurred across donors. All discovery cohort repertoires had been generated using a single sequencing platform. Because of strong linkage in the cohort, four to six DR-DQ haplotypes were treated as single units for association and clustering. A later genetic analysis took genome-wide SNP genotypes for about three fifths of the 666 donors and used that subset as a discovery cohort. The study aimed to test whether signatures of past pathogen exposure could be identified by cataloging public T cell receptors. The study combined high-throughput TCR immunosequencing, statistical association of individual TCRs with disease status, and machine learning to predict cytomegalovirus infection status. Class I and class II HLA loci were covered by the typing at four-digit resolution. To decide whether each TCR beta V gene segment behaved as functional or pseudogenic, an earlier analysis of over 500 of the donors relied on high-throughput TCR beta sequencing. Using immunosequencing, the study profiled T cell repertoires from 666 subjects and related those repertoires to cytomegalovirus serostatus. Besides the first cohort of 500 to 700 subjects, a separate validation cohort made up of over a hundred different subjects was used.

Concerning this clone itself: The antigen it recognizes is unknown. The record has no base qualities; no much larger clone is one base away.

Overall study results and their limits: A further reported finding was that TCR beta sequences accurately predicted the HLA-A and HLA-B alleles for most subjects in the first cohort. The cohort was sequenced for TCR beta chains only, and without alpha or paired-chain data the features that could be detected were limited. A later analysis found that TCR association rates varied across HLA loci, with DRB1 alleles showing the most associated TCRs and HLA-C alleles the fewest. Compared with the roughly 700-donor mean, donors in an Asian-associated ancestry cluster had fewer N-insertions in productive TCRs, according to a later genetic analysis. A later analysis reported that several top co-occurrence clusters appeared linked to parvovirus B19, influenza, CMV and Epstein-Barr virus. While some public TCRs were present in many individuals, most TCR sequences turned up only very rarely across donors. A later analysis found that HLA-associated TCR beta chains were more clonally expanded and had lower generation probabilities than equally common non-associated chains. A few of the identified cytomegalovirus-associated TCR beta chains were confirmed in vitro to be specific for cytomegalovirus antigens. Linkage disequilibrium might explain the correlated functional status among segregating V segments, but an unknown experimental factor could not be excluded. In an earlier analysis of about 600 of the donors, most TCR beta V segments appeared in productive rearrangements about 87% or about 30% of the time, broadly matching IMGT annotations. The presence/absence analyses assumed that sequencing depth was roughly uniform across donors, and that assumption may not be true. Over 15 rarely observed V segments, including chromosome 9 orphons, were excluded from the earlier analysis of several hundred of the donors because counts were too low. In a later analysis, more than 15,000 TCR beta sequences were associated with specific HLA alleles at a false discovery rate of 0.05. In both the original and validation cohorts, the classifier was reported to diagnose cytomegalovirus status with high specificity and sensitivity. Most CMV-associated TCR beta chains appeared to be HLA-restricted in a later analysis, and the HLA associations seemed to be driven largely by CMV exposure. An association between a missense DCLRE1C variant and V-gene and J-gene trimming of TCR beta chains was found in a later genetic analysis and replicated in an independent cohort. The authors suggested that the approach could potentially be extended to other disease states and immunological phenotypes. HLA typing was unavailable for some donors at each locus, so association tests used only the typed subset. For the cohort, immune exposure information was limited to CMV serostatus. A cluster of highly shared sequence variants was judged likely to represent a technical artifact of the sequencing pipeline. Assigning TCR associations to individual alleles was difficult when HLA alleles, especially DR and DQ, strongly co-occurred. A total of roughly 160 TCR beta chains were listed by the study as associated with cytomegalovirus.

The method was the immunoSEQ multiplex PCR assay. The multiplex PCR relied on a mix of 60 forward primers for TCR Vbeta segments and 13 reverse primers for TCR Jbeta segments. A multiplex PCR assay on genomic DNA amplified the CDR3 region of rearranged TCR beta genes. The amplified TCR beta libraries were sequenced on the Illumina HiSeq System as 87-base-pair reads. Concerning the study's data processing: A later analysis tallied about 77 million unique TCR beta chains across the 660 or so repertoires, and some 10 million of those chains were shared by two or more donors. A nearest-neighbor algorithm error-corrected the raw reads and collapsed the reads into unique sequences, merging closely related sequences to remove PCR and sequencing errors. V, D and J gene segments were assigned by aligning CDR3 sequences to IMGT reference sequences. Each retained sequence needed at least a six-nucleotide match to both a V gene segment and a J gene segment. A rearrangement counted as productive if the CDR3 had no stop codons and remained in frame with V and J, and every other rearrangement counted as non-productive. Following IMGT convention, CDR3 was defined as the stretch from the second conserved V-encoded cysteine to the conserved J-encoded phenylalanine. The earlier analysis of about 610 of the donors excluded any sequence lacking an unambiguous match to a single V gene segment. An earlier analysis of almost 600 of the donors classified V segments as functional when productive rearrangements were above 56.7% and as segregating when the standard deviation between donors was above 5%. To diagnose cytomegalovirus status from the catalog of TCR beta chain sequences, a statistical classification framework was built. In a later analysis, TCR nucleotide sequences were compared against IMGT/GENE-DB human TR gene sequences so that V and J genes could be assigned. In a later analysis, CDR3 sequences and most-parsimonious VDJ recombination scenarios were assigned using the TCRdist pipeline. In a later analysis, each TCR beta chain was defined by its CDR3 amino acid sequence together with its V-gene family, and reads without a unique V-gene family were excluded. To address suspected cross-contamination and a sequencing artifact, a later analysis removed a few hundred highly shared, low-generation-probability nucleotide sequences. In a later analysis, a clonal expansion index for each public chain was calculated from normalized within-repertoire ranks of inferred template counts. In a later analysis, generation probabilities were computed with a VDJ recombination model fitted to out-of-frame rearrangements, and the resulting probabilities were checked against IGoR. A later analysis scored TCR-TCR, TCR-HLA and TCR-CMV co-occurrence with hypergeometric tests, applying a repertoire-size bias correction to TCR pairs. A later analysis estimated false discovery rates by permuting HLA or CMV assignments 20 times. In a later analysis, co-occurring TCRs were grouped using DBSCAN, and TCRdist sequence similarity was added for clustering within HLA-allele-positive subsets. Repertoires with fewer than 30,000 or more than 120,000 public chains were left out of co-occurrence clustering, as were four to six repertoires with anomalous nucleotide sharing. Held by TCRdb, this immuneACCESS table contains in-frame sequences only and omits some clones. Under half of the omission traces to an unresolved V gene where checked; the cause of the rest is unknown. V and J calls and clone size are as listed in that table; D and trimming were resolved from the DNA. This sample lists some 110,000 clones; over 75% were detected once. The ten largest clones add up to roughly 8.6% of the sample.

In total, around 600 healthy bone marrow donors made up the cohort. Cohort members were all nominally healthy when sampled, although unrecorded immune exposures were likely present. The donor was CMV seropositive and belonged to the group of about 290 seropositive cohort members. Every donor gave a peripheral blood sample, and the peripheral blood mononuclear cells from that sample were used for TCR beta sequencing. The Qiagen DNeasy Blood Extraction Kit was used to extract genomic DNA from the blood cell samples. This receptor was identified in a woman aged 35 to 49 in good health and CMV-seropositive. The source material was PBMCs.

The CDR3 is CASSHRTGLSSYEQYF. The sequenced DNA: TGCGCCAGCAGCCACCGAACAGGTTTGAGCTCCTACGAGCAGTACTTC. The rearranged segments are TRBV4-1 and TRBJ2-7, and the D gene may be TRBD1, 5 bases matching. The CDR3 spans 16 residues, from the cysteine through the phenylalanine. Only the CDR3 region is kept as DNA, spanning 48 bases read in frame from base 1. The germline V gene encodes CDR1 MGHRA and CDR2 YSYEKL. The junction shows trimming of 3 bases on V and 0 bases on J, plus 15 bases between the germline ends.